Following are 26 T cell receptor beta chains from one sample sequenced in a study of spatial heterogeneity in lung cancer. Time point specified: sample taken at primary tumor resection. Without sorting, whole RNA was sequenced from tumor, nontumor lung or frozen PBMC. MiXCR, run by TCRdb on the 5' RACE reads, gives a single entry per CDR3 protein. The profile covers under 2,000 distinct CDR3 sequences, with about a quarter appearing a single time and 40% to 65% taken by the ten largest. Here the sequenced sample was PBMCs, taken at surgery. The receptor source for this set is a male donor with early-stage non-small cell lung cancer.

The chain carries TRBV7-2 and TRBJ2-7, with TRBD2 as a possible D gene (6 bases). V lost 1 base and J 6 bases, leaving 13 bases between the germline ends. This CDR3 spans 14 amino acids. Germline V gene lookup returns CDR1 SGHTA and CDR2 FQGNSA. CDR3: CASSLDPGGFEQYF. CDR3 sequence (DNA): TGTGCCAGCAGCTTAGACCCCGGGGGATTCGAGCAGTACTTC.

This sequence joins TRBV6-6 and TRBJ2-3; 10 bases are a match to TRBD2. CDR1 and CDR2 from the germline V gene are MNHNY and SVGAGI (reference sequence). The CDR3 totals 16 residues. The ends lost 6 bases at V and 1 base at J; junction bases unmatched: 7. CDR3 protein: CASSSTSGPGTDTQYF. The DNA of the CDR3 is TGTGCCAGCAGCTCGACTAGCGGGCCCGGCACAGATACGCAGTATTTT.

This clonotype is labeled as medium-sized (0.01 to 0.1%). The V call is TRBV7-6, the J call TRBJ2-5, with a tentative D call TRBD2 (6 bases). The germline V and J ends were trimmed by 1 base and 1 base, with 16 bases remaining between them. There are 17 residues in the CDR3. The V gene's germline CDR1 is SGHVS and CDR2 FNYEAQ. In nucleotides, the CDR3 is TGTGCCAGCAGCTTAGGGATCCTTGATAGCGGCCAAGAGACCCAGTACTTC. As protein: CASSLGILDSGQETQYF.

This clonotype was seen ten or more times. The chain combines TRBV29-1 with TRBJ1-6, with no clear D. From germline, CDR1 is SQVTM and CDR2 ANQGSEA. CDR3 size: 13 residues. The V and J ends lost 5 bases and 5 bases respectively, with 10 bases between them. The CDR3 loop reads CSVMDADNSPLHF. CDR3 coding DNA: TGCAGCGTTATGGACGCAGATAATTCACCCCTCCACTTT.

This clonotype has a count of ten or more. This chain connects TRBV9 to TRBJ2-2, with a tentative D call TRBD2 (7 bases). The CDR3 consists of 14 residues. Between the trimmed V and J ends, which lost 7 bases and 7 bases, there was a span of 17 bases. Germline CDR1 SGDLS, CDR2 YYNGEE. The CDR3 region is CASAPSGGNGELFF. As DNA, the CDR3 is TGTGCCAGCGCCCCCTCGGGGGGCAACGGGGAGCTGTTTTTT.

This clonotype was observed many times. J is TRBJ1-1 and V is TRBV7-9, with unresolved D. Germline values: CDR1 SEHNR, CDR2 FQNEAQ (reference sequence). The CDR3 covers 13 residues. V shed 7 bases and J shed 4 bases, with 13 bases lying between them. This CDR3 is CASKEGLGTEAFF. DNA of the CDR3: TGTGCCAGCAAGGAGGGCCTGGGCACTGAAGCTTTCTTT.

This clonotype is judged medium-sized. The CDR3 reads CASSSRQGLQVEQYF. In nucleotides, the CDR3 is TGTGCCAGCAGCTCCCGACAGGGGTTGCAAGTCGAGCAGTACTTC. The chain joins TRBV5-6 to TRBJ2-7; 8 bases line up with TRBD1. The CDR3 sequence is 15 residues long. V lost 3 bases, J lost 6 bases, and 11 bases stayed unmatched. CDR1 and CDR2 from the germline V gene are SGHDT and YYEEEE.

This clonotype was picked up many times. The chain has TRBV30 and TRBJ2-1; tentatively, D is TRBD2 (5 bases). Trimming removed 0 bases from V and 4 bases from J, with 7 bases in between. Germline V CDR1 and CDR2: GTSNPN, SVGIG (reference sequence). The CDR3 covers 13 residues. The CDR3 is CAWSVSAYNEQFF. CDR3 DNA: TGTGCCTGGAGTGTTAGCGCTTACAATGAGCAGTTCTTC.

This clonotype is large within its sample. The V gene is TRBV9, the J gene TRBJ2-7; TRBD2 matches at 9 bases. CDR1 is SGDLS, CDR2 YYNGEE, per germline. The junction had 7 bases not matched to a gene; V was cut back by 3 bases and J by 3 bases. The CDR3 is 15 residues long. This CDR3 is CASSGGTSPLYEQYF. The CDR3 DNA reads as TGTGCCAGCAGCGGAGGGACTAGCCCTCTCTACGAGCAGTACTTC.

V gene TRBV28 combines with J gene TRBJ2-1; TRBD2 aligns across 11 bases. The V and J ends lost 5 bases and 2 bases, in that order; junction bases with no gene match: 5. The CDR3 is 16 residues long. CDR1 MDHEN and CDR2 SYDVKM come from the germline V gene. CDR3 nucleotide sequence: TGTGCCAGCAGTCCGCGGACTAGCGGGCCCTACAATGAGCAGTTCTTC. Its protein is CASSPRTSGPYNEQFF.

This clonotype rates as medium-sized (0.01 to 0.1%). The V gene is TRBV7-2, the J gene TRBJ1-1, with D hard to call. Germline values: CDR1 SGHTA, CDR2 FQGNSA. V dropped 5 bases and J dropped 3 bases, with 16 bases sitting between them. The CDR3 extends over 15 amino acids. Written as DNA, the CDR3 is TGTGCCAGCAGCATAAGACGCGGGGTCGACACTGAAGCTTTCTTT. Translating it yields CASSIRRGVDTEAFF.

This clonotype rates as medium-sized. V usage is TRBV24-1 and J usage is TRBJ2-2; the D gene could be TRBD1 or TRBD2 (5 bases each). Per germline, CDR1 KGHDR and CDR2 SFDVKD. The germline V and J ends were trimmed by 5 bases and 6 bases, with 18 bases remaining between them. There are 16 residues in the CDR3. The CDR3, as DNA: TGTGCCACCAGTGGGGGGTCTGGGCTCCGCTCCGGGGAGCTGTTTTTT. It encodes CATSGGSGLRSGELFF.

The chain has TRBV5-8 and TRBJ2-1, with a weak D call TRBD2 (5 bases). Germline-derived CDR1 and CDR2 are SGHTS and YDEGEE. CDR3 length equals 14 residues. Trimming pared 0 bases from V and 7 bases from J, leaving 11 bases between. This CDR3 reads CASSLGFGGNEQFF. The CDR3 DNA sequence: TGTGCCAGCAGCTTGGGGTTTGGAGGAAATGAGCAGTTCTTC.

The chain is built from TRBV27 and TRBJ2-3, with 7 bases that match TRBD2. The CDR3 runs to 14 residues. Germline values: CDR1 MNHEY, CDR2 SMNVEV (reference sequence). The V gene end was trimmed by 5 bases and the J gene end by 0 bases; junction bases not matched to a gene: 2. In DNA, the CDR3 is TGTGCCAGCAGTGGACTAGACAGCACAGATACGCAGTATTTT. Its protein product is CASSGLDSTDTQYF.

The V and J genes are TRBV12-5 and TRBJ1-1; no firm D call. Germline CDR1 reads LGHNT; CDR2 reads FRNRAP. CDR3 size: 12 residues. V was cut by 0 bases and J by 6 bases, with 5 bases left in between. CDR3: CASGLVSAEAFF. CDR3 sequence (DNA): TGTGCTAGTGGTTTGGTATCTGCTGAAGCTTTCTTT.

This clonotype is medium-sized by share. The chain combines TRBV23-1 with TRBJ1-6; 7 nucleotides match TRBD1. TRBV23-1 is assigned to the ORF class and has an uncertain function. J gave up 10 bases and V 4 bases, and 13 bases lay outside the gene matches. The CDR3 consists of 16 residues. CDR3 sequence (DNA): TGCGCCAGCAGTCGCCCCTCTGAGGGGGCTTCATCACCCCTCCACTTT. Encoded protein: CASSRPSEGASSPLHF.

This clonotype was seen only a few times. The gene calls are TRBV5-4 and TRBJ2-7; weak D call: TRBD2 (7 bases). V lost 4 bases, J lost 4 bases, and 18 bases lay in between. Per germline, CDR1 SGHNT and CDR2 YYREEE (reference sequence). The CDR3 spans 15 residues. CDR3 loop: CASSTGRGAHYEQYF. The CDR3, as DNA: TGTGCCAGCAGCACGGGGAGGGGGGCCCATTACGAGCAGTACTTC.

The chain uses TRBV5-1 and TRBJ1-1, with D perhaps matching TRBD1 (6 bases). This CDR3 has 14 amino acids. V gave up 2 bases and J gave up 6 bases, with 14 bases separating them. Germline V lookup: CDR1 SGHRS, CDR2 YFSETQ. CDR3 coding DNA: TGCGCCAGCAGCTTCGGGGGGCTAGGCGCTGAAGCTTTCTTT. Translating gives CASSFGGLGAEAFF.

The CDR3 loop is CATRPRTGDEQFF. The CDR3 nucleotides read TGTGCCACCCGGCCCCGGACAGGGGATGAGCAGTTCTTC. This rearrangement joins TRBV28 to TRBJ2-1; TRBD1 matches at 9 bases. With V trimmed by 10 bases and J by 8 bases, 9 bases remained unmatched. The CDR3 is 13 amino acids. Germline assignment: CDR1 MDHEN and CDR2 SYDVKM.

The rearrangement uses TRBV5-6 and TRBJ2-7, with D perhaps TRBD2 (5 bases). In germline, CDR1 is SGHDT, CDR2 YYEEEE. The CDR3 loop spans 15 amino acids. V was trimmed by 0 bases and J by 4 bases, leaving 14 bases between them. The CDR3 spells CASSLGTHPSYEQYF. The CDR3 DNA reads as TGTGCCAGCAGCTTGGGGACTCACCCCTCTTACGAGCAGTACTTC. Full variable domain (missing parts from reference TRBV5-6 and TRBJ2-7): DAGVTQSPTHLIKTRGQQVTLRCSPKSGHDTVSWYQQALGQGPQFIFQYYEEEERQRGNFPDRFSGHQFPNYSSELNVNALLLGDSALYLCASSLGTHPSYEQYFGPGTRLTVT.

By sample fraction, this clonotype is large (0.1 to 1%). This chain links TRBV5-1 with TRBJ2-2, with 9 bases identical to TRBD1. V was pared by 3 bases and J by 0 bases, with 0 bases of the junction left unmatched. The length of the CDR3 is 15 residues. The germline V gene encodes CDR1 SGHRS and CDR2 YFSETQ. CDR3 bases: TGCGCCAGCAGCTGGACAGGGGCGAACACCGGGGAGCTGTTTTTT. It specifies CASSWTGANTGELFF.

By share, this clonotype counts as medium-sized (0.01 to 0.1%). CDR3 sequence: CASSSPGHNTGELFF. The CDR3 coding sequence is TGTGCCAGCAGTTCTCCGGGACACAACACCGGGGAGCTGTTTTTT. V gene TRBV7-9 combines with J gene TRBJ2-2, with D perhaps TRBD1 (6 bases). CDR1 is SEHNR, CDR2 FQNEAQ, per germline (reference sequence). This CDR3 contains 15 residues. V lost 6 bases and J 2 bases, leaving 13 bases between the germline ends.

The J gene is TRBJ1-4, the V gene TRBV5-4, with 8 positions matching TRBD1. Germline V gene data show CDR1 as SGHNT and CDR2 as YYREEE (reference sequence). This CDR3 comprises 16 residues. J was trimmed by 5 bases and V by 0 bases; bases with no gene match: 6. The CDR3 is CASSLGGQGSNEKLFF. CDR3 sequence (DNA): TGTGCCAGCAGCTTGGGCGGACAGGGTTCCAATGAAAAACTGTTTTTT.

By proportion, this clonotype is large. The V call is TRBV7-8, the J call TRBJ1-2; D is unresolved. Germline-derived CDR1 and CDR2 are SGHVS and FQNEAQ. The ends were cut back, 0 bases at V and 8 bases at J, with 13 bases in the middle. The CDR3 consists of 14 residues. This CDR3 reads CASSLASSGRGYTF. DNA for the CDR3: TGTGCCAGCAGCTTAGCGTCTAGCGGGAGAGGCTACACCTTC.

This clonotype was counted a single time. The J gene is TRBJ2-2, the V gene TRBV18; D possibly corresponds to TRBD1 (6 bases). V was clipped by 4 bases and J by 2 bases, with 11 bases between them. Germline V gene data show CDR1 as KGHSH and CDR2 as LQKENI. This CDR3 has 15 amino acids. CDR3 protein: CASSLRDKNTGELFF. Written as DNA, the CDR3 is TGTGCCAGCTCACTCCGGGACAAAAACACCGGGGAGCTGTTTTTT.

This clonotype came up many times. The chain joins TRBV18 to TRBJ1-2, with a weak D call TRBD1 (6 bases). From germline, CDR1 is KGHSH and CDR2 LQKENI. The CDR3 totals 12 residues. Trimming took off 0 bases at V and 13 bases at J, with 12 bases between the two ends. CDR3 protein: CASSPPRTGSTF. Here the CDR3 DNA reads TGTGCCAGCTCACCACCGCGTACAGGGTCCACCTTC.